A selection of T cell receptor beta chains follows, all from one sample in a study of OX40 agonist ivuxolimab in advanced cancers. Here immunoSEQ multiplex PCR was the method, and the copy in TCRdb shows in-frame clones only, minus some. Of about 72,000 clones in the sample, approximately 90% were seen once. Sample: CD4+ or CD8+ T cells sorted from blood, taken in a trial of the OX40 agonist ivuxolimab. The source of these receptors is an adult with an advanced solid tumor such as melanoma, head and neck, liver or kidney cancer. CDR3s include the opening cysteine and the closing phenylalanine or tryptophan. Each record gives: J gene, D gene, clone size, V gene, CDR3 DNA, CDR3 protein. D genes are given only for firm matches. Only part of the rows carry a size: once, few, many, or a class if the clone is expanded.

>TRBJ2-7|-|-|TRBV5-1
TGCGCCAGCAGAGTTGAAGAGGGATCCTACGAGCAGTACTTC
CASRVEEGSYEQYF
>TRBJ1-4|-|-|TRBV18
TGTGCCAGCTCACCGGGTGGTGGTGAAAAACTGTTTTTT
CASSPGGGEKLFF
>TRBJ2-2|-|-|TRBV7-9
TGTGCCAGCAGAGGACGTGGGCAGACGAACACCGGGGAGCTGTTTTTT
CASRGRGQTNTGELFF
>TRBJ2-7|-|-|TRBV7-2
TGTGCCAGCAGCCTGGACAGTACTTCTGCCTACGAGCAGTACTTC
CASSLDSTSAYEQYF
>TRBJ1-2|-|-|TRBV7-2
TGTGCCAGCAGCTCAGACCCGACAGTTAACTATGGCTACACCTTC
CASSSDPTVNYGYTF
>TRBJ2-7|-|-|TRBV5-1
TGCGCCAGTAGCACAGGGGGGGCGCCGACCAGCGAGCAGTACTTC
CASSTGGAPTSEQYF
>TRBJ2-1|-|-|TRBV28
TGTGCCAGCAGTCCCGTCGACAGAGACAATGAGCAGTTCTTC
CASSPVDRDNEQFF
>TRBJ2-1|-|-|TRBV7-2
TGTGCCAGCAGCCGTCGGGGTTATGTGAGTGAGCAGTTCTTC
CASSRRGYVSEQFF
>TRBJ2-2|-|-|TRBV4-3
TGCGCCAGCAGCCAAGATATGAGGGGCCCGAACACCGGGGAGCTGTTTTTT
CASSQDMRGPNTGELFF
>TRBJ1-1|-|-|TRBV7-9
TGTGCCAGCAGCTTACTCATGAGTGGGACTGAAGCTTTCTTT
CASSLLMSGTEAFF
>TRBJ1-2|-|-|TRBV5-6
TGTGCCAGCAGCGTTGACAGGTCGGGTGGCTACACCTTC
CASSVDRSGGYTF
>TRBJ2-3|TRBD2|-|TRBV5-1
TGCGCCAGCAGCTTGGCCCTAGCGGGGACAGATACGCAGTATTTT
CASSLALAGTDTQYF
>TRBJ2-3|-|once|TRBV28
TGTGCCAGCAGTTCCTGGGACACAGATACGCAGTATTTT
CASSSWDTDTQYF
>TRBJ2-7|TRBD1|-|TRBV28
TGTGCCAGCAGTGAAGCCGGGACAGTTTCCTACGAGCAGTACTTC
CASSEAGTVSYEQYF
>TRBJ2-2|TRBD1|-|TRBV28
TGTGCCAGCAGTTTAAACAGGGGGTACACCGGGGAGCTGTTTTTT
CASSLNRGYTGELFF
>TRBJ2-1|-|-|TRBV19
TGTGCCAGTAGTATAGGAGCGGCCGGCTACAATGAGCAGTTCTTC
CASSIGAAGYNEQFF
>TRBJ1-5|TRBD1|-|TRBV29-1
TGCAGCGTCCGGACAGGGGGCGACTTATATAGCAATCAGCCCCAGCATTTT
CSVRTGGDLYSNQPQHF
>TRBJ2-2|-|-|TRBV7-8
TGTGCCAGCAGCAATAGACGGGGATCGAACACCGGGGAGCTGTTTTTT
CASSNRRGSNTGELFF
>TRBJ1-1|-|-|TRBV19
TGTGCCAGTAGTAATCAGGTGGCTGAAGCTTTCTTT
CASSNQVAEAFF
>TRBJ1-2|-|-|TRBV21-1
TGTGCCAGCAGCAAACCCCTTCAGGGGGCGGGCTATGGCTACACCTTC
CASSKPLQGAGYGYTF
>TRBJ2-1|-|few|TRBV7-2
TGTGCCAGCAGCCCCCTGGCGGCCTCCTACAATGAGCAGTTCTTC
CASSPLAASYNEQFF
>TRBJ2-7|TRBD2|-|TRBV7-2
TGTGCCAGCGGAACTAGCGGGGGGACGTACGAGCAGTACTTC
CASGTSGGTYEQYF
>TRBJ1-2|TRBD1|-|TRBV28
TGTGCCAGCCGCACCCCCTACAGGGGTGGCTACACCTTC
CASRTPYRGGYTF
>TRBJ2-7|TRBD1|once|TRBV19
TGTGCCAGTAGTATCCAGGGGGCAATGAACGAGCAGTACTTC
CASSIQGAMNEQYF
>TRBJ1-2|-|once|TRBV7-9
TGTGCCAGCAGCCCATCGACTCAAGCCCATGGCTACACCTTC
CASSPSTQAHGYTF
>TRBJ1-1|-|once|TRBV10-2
TGCGCCAGCAGTGGAGATTGGGGGAACACTGAAGCTTTCTTT
CASSGDWGNTEAFF
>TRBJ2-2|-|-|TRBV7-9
TGTGCCAGCAGCTTAGCACGGGCCCAAAACACCGGGGAGCTGTTTTTT
CASSLARAQNTGELFF
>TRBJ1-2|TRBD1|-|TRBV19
TGTGCCAGTAGTAGGACAGGGGATATCCATGGCTACACCTTC
CASSRTGDIHGYTF
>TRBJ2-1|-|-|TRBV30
TGTGCCTGGAGCCACCACTCCCAGGGAGATACTAACAATGAGCAGTTCTTC
CAWSHHSQGDTNNEQFF
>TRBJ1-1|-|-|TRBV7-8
TGTGCCAGCAGCTTAGTCATGGGGGCGAACACTGAAGCTTTCTTT
CASSLVMGANTEAFF
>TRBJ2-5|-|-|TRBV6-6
TGTGCCAGCGCTGATTTGTCTGTTCAAGAGACCCAGTACTTC
CASADLSVQETQYF
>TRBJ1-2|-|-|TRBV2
TGTGCCAGCAAGTCTTATGGCTACACCTTC
CASKSYGYTF
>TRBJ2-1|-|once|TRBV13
TGTGCCAGCAGCCAAAAGGGGGGAGCCCATTCAGGGTTCTTC
CASSQKGGAHSGFF
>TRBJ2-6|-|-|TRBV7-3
TGTGCCAGCAGCCTCGCCGGGGCCAACGTCCTGACTTTC
CASSLAGANVLTF
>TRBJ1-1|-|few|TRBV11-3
TGTGCCAGCAGCTTAGGTGGCCAGATTGAAGCTTTCTTT
CASSLGGQIEAFF
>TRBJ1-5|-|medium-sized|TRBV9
TGTGCCAGCAGCGTAGGGCAGGCTCATCAGCCCCAGCATTTT
CASSVGQAHQPQHF
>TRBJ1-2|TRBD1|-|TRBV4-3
TGCGCCAGCAGCCAAGACCCAGGGGGGGATGGCTACACCTTC
CASSQDPGGDGYTF
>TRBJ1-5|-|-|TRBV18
TGTGCCAGCTCACCACCGCAAAGGGAACGGTATCAGCCCCAGCATTTT
CASSPPQRERYQPQHF
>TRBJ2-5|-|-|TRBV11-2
TGTGCCAGCAGACCAAGGAGGGGGGAGCAGTACTTC
CASRPRRGEQYF
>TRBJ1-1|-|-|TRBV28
TGTGCCAGCAGTTCAACGGGGGACACCACTGAAGCTTTCTTT
CASSSTGDTTEAFF
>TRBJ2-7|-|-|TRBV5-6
TGTGCCAGCAGCTTGGTCCCAGGGGGGGGCCTCGAGCAGTACTTC
CASSLVPGGGLEQYF
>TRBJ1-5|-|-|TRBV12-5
TGTGCTAGTGGTTTGGGACCAGGGGTCCAGCCCCAGCATTTT
CASGLGPGVQPQHF
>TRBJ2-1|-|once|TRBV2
TGTGCCAGCAGTGAGTATGAGCAGTTCTTC
CASSEYEQFF
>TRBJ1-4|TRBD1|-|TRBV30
TGTGCCTGGAGAGTCGCGGGACAGGGCCATGAAAAACTGTTTTTT
CAWRVAGQGHEKLFF
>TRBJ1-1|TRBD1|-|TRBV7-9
TGTGCCAGCAGCCCCCCGACAGGGGAGGGGAACACTGAAGCTTTCTTT
CASSPPTGEGNTEAFF
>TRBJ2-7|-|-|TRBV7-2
TGTGCCAGCAGCTTAACGACAGGTACCTACGAGCAGTACTTC
CASSLTTGTYEQYF
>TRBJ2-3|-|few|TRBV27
TGTGCCAGCAGTTCCCTGAACACAGATACGCAGTATTTT
CASSSLNTDTQYF
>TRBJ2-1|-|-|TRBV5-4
TGTGCCAGCAGCTTGGCTGGTACAAGCAATGAGCAGTTCTTC
CASSLAGTSNEQFF
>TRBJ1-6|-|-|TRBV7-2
TGTGCCAGCAGCTTAACACAGGGCGTGGGCTCACCCCTCCACTTT
CASSLTQGVGSPLHF
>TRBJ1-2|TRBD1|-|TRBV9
TGTGCCAGCAGCGTAGCCCCGCCGTCGGGACAGGGTGACTATGGCTACACCTTC
CASSVAPPSGQGDYGYTF
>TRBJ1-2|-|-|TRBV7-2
TGTGCCAGCAGCTTAGGTGCTAACTATGGCTACACCTTC
CASSLGANYGYTF
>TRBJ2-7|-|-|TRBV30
TGTGCCTGGAGTCAAGGCGCTGGGATCGAGCAGTACTTC
CAWSQGAGIEQYF
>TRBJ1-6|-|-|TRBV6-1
TGTGCCACCCAATCGGGCAGGGGCCTTCCAAACCTCCACTTT
CATQSGRGLPNLHF
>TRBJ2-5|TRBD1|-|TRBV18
TGTGCCAGCTCAGATAGGGACAGGGGAGAGACCCAGTACTTC
CASSDRDRGETQYF
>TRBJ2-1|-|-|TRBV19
TGTGCCAGTAGTTTAGGCTCTGCTCGCAATGAGCAGTTCTTC
CASSLGSARNEQFF